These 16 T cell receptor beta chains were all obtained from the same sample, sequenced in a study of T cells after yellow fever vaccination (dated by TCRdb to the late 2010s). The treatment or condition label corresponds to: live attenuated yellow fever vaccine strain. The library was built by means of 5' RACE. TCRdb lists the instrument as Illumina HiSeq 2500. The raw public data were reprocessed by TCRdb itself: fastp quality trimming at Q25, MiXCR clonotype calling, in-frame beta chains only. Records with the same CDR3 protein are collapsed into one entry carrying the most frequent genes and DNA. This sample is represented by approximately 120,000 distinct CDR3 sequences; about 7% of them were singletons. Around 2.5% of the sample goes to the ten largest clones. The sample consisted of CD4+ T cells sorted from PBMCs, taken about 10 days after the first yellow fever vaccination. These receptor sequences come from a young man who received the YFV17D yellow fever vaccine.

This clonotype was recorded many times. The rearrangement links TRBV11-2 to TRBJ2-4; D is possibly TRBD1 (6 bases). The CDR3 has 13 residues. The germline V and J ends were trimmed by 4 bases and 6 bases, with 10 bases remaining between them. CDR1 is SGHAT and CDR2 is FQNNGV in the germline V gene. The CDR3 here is CASSYSDRNIQYF. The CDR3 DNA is TGTGCCAGCAGCTACTCGGACAGAAACATTCAGTACTTC.

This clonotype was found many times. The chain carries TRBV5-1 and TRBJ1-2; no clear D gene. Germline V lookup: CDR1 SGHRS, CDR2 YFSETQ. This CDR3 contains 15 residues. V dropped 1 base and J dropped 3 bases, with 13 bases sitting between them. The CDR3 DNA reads TGCGCCAGCAGCTTGATGTCGGCGGGATACTATGGCTACACCTTC. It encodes CASSLMSAGYYGYTF.

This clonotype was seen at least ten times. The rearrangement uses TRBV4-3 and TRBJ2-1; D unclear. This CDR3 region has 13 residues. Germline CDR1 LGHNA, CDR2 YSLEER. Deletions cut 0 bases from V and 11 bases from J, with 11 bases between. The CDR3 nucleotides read TGCGCCAGCAGCCAAGATCTTAGCACAAAGCAGTTCTTC. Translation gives CASSQDLSTKQFF.

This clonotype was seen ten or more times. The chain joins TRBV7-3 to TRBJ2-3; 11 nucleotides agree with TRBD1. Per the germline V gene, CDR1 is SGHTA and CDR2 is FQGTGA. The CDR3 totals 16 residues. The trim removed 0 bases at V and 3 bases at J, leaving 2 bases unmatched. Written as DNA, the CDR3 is TGTGCCAGCAGCTTAACGGGGACAGGGGGGACAGATACGCAGTATTTT. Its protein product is CASSLTGTGGTDTQYF.

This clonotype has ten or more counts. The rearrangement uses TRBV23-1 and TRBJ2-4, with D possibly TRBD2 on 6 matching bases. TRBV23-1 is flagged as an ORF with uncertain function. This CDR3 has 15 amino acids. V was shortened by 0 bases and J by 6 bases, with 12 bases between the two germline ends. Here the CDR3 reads CASSQSEGTVNIQYF. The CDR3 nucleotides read TGCGCCAGCAGTCAATCGGAGGGTACTGTAAACATTCAGTACTTC.

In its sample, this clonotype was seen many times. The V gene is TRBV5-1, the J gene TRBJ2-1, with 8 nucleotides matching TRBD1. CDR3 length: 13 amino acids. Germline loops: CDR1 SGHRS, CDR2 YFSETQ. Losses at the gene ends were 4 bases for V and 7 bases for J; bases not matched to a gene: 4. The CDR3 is CASSTGQVNEQFF. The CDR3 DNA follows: TGCGCCAGCAGCACGGGACAGGTAAATGAGCAGTTCTTC.

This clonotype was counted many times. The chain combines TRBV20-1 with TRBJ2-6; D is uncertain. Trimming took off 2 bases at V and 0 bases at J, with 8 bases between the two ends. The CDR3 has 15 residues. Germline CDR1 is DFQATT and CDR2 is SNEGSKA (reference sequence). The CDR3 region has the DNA TGCAGTGCTAGAAGACGGAGCTCTGGGGCCAACGTCCTGACTTTC. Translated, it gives CSARRRSSGANVLTF.

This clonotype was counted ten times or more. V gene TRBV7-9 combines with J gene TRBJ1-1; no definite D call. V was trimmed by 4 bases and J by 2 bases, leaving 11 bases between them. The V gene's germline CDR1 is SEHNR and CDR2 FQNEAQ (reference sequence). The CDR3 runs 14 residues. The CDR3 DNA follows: TGTGCCAGCAGCTGGAGTACCGTCAACACTGAAGCTTTCTTT. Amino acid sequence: CASSWSTVNTEAFF.

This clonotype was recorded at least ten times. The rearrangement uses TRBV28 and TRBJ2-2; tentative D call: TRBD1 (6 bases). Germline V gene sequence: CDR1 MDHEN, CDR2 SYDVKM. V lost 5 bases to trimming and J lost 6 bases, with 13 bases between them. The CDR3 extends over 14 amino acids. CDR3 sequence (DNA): TGTGCCAGCAGTAGTCCAGGGGAATCCGGGGAGCTGTTTTTT. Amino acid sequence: CASSSPGESGELFF.

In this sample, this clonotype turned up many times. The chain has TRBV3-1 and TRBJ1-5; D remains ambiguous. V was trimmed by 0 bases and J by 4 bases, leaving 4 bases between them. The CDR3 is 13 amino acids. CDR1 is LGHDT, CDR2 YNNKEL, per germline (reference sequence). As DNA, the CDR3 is TGTGCCAGCAGCCAAGATAGGAATCAGCCCCAGCATTTT. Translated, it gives CASSQDRNQPQHF.

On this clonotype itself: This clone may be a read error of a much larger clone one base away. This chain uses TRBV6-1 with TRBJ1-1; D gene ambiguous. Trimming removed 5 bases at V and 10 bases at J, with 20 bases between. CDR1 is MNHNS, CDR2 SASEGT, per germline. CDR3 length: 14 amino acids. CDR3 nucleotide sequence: TGTGCCAGCAGTCGACCCTCGCTGAAACAGCCAGCTTTCTTT. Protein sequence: CASSRPSLKQPAFF.

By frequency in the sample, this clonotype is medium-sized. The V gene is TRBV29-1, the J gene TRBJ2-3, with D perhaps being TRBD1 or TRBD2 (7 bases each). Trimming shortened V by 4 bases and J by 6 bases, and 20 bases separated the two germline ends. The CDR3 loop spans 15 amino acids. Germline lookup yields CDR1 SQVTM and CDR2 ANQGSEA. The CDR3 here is CSVGEWRGGGDTQYF. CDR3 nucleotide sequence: TGCAGCGTTGGTGAATGGCGGGGAGGGGGCGATACGCAGTATTTT.

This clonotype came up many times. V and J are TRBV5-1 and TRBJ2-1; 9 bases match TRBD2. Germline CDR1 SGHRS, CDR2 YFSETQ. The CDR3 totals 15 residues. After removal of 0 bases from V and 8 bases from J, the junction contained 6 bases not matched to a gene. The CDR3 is CASSLVLSGGYEQFF. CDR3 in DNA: TGCGCCAGCAGCTTGGTTCTGAGCGGGGGGTATGAGCAGTTCTTC.

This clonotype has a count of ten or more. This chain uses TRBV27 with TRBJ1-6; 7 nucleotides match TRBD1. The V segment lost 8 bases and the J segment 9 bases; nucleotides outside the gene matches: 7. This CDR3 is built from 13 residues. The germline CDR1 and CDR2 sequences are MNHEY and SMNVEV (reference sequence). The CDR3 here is CASGMRGPSPLHF. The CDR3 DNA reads TGTGCCAGCGGCATGAGGGGGCCTTCACCCCTCCACTTT.

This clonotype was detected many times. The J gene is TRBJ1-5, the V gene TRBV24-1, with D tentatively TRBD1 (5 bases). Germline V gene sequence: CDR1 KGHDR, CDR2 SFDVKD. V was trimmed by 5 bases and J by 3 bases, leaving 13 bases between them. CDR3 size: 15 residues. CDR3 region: CATSVSGTHNQPQHF. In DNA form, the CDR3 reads TGTGCCACCAGTGTTTCTGGGACGCACAATCAGCCCCAGCATTTT.

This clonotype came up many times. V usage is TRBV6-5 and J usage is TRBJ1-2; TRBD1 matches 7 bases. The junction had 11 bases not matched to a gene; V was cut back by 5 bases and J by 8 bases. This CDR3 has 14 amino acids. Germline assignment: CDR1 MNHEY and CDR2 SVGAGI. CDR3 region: CASSHPQGVTGYTF. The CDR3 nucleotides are TGTGCCAGCAGTCACCCTCAGGGGGTGACCGGCTACACCTTC.